The rows below give T cell receptor beta chains drawn from one sample of a study of T-cell memory formation after mild COVID-19. TCRdb re-derived calls from the 5' RACE reads in MiXCR, one entry per CDR3 protein. Of some 50,000 distinct CDR3 sequences listed, 12% are singletons. Source material: PBMCs or a T cell subset sorted from them (not recorded which). The source is a man aged 18 to 29 who had mild COVID-19 (a few samples of this study predate the infection). Cell type and time point are not known. Both conserved end residues are part of each CDR3. Each record gives: clone size, J gene, D gene, V gene, CDR3 protein, CDR3 DNA. D genes are given only for firm matches. The size field is filled for only some rows; it gives once, few, many or a size class.

. TRBJ2-5 . TRBV6-2/TRBV6-3 CASKPDRGSDQYF TGTGCCAGCAAGCCGGACCGGGGGAGTGACCAGTACTTC
. TRBJ1-1 . TRBV11-3 CASSLEGGDTEAFF TGTGCCAGCAGCTTAGAAGGGGGGGACACTGAAGCTTTCTTT
few TRBJ2-7 TRBD1 TRBV6-1 CASSGQGGNYEQYF TGTGCCAGCAGTGGACAGGGGGGTAATTACGAGCAGTACTTC
few TRBJ2-7 . TRBV18 CASSYLVGDEQYF TGTGCCAGCTCATATCTGGTCGGCGACGAGCAGTACTTC
many TRBJ2-5 TRBD2 TRBV20-1 CSATPFARGGSETQYF TGCAGTGCTACACCCTTTGCGCGGGGGGGCTCTGAGACCCAGTACTTC
. TRBJ2-4 TRBD1 TRBV18 CASSPDRGRNIQYF TGTGCCAGCTCGCCGGACAGGGGGAGAAACATTCAGTACTTC
few TRBJ1-2 . TRBV3-1 CASSHWTVPGYGYTF TGTGCCAGCAGCCATTGGACAGTTCCCGGGTATGGCTACACCTTC
many TRBJ2-1 . TRBV2 CASSEAQRGSYNEQFF TGTGCCAGCAGTGAAGCTCAGAGGGGCTCCTACAATGAGCAGTTCTTC
. TRBJ2-1 TRBD2 TRBV7-2 CASSLARISGGARSYNEQFF TGTGCCAGCAGCTTAGCTAGGATTAGCGGGGGGGCGCGCTCCTACAATGAGCAGTTCTTC
many TRBJ2-3 TRBD2 TRBV20-1 CSARELAGGISTDTQYF TGCAGTGCTAGAGAACTAGCGGGGGGCATAAGCACAGATACGCAGTATTTT
. TRBJ2-5 . TRBV7-2 CASRTAATGTQYF TGTGCCAGCAGGACGGCGGCGACAGGGACCCAGTACTTC